The 27 T cell receptor beta chains in this list originate from one sample, sequenced in a study of tumor-infiltrating lymphocytes in oesophageal squamous cell carcinoma. One entry per CDR3 protein, called by TCRdb with MiXCR from the PCR reads. The data show some 6,200 distinct CDR3 sequences, roughly 15% seen once. Sequencing was performed on normal esophageal tissue next to the tumor. These receptor sequences come from a male donor with esophageal squamous cell carcinoma.

This clonotype has ten or more counts. The chain has TRBV18 and TRBJ2-1, with 7 bases fitting TRBD2. V was clipped by 2 bases and J by 8 bases; unmatched bases: 6. The CDR3 has 14 residues. Germline lookup yields CDR1 KGHSH and CDR2 LQKENI. The chain's CDR3 is CASSPVGRVHEQFF. The CDR3 DNA reads as TGTGCCAGCTCACCAGTGGGGAGGGTCCATGAGCAGTTCTTC.

This clonotype has a handful of counts. At one end the junction does not follow the germline gene, possibly because of a read error. The chain employs TRBV5-6 and TRBJ2-1; TRBD1 aligns across 7 bases. The better agreement between TRBJ2-7 and the DNA end casts doubt on the J call. CDR1 SGHDT and CDR2 YYEEEE come from the germline V gene. The CDR3 loop spans 14 amino acids. The CDR3: CASRFRGSSYAQYF. CDR3 sequence (DNA): TGTGCCAGCAGGTTCAGGGGGAGCTCCTACGCGCAGTACTTC.

This clonotype has at least ten counts. J is TRBJ1-1 and V is TRBV28; no clear D gene. CDR3 length: 12 residues. CDR1 is MDHEN and CDR2 is SYDVKM in the germline V gene. V lost 0 bases and J 10 bases, leaving 9 bases between the germline ends. The CDR3 DNA follows: TGTGCCAGCAGTTTATGGGGGTTTGGAGCTTTCTTT. Its translation is CASSLWGFGAFF.

The chain carries TRBV7-9 and TRBJ2-3; 9 positions match TRBD2. Germline-derived CDR1 and CDR2 are SEHNR and FQNEAQ (reference sequence). This CDR3 is built from 16 residues. The V and J ends lost 1 base and 2 bases, in that order; junction bases with no gene match: 4. The CDR3 protein is CASSLVASGDTDTQYF. The CDR3 DNA is TGTGCCAGCAGCTTAGTGGCTAGCGGGGACACAGATACGCAGTATTTT.

The J gene is TRBJ1-1, the V gene TRBV5-6; maybe TRBD1 (6 bases). Trimming stripped 4 bases from V and 0 bases from J, with 28 bases between. Per the germline V gene, CDR1 is SGHDT and CDR2 is YYEEEE. This CDR3 contains 20 residues. The chain's CDR3 is CASSPHSRRQDRVMNTEAFF. CDR3 sequence (DNA): TGTGCCAGCAGCCCACACTCGAGGCGACAGGATAGGGTCATGAACACTGAAGCTTTCTTT.

For this clonotype: A much larger clonotype is one base distant, so this may be a read error. The chain links TRBV4-1 to TRBJ2-7; TRBD2 is a possible D gene (5 bases). Germline assignment: CDR1 MGHRA and CDR2 YSYEKL. The CDR3 contains 16 residues. Trimming cost V 3 bases and J 7 bases, with 22 bases left between them. In DNA form, the CDR3 reads TGCGCCAGCAGCCAGGACGCCAGCGGCTCCTACAATGAGCAGTACTTC. Its translation is CASSQDASGSYNEQYF.

This clonotype occurred many times. The genes are TRBV28 and TRBJ1-2; D ambiguous. The V end was cut by 3 bases, the J end by 8 bases, with 13 bases between. Germline V lookup: CDR1 MDHEN, CDR2 SYDVKM. The CDR3 spans 13 residues. CDR3 coding DNA: TGTGCCAGCAGTTTTTCCGGCGGCCAGGGCTACACCTTC. This codes for CASSFSGGQGYTF.

There are many counts of this clonotype. A read error is possible here, since a much larger clone lies one base away. The J gene is TRBJ2-5, the V gene TRBV5-4; D ambiguous. The CDR3 loop spans 14 amino acids. Trimming stripped 1 base from V and 11 bases from J, with 18 bases between. The germline CDR1 and CDR2 sequences are SGHNT and YYREEE (reference sequence). CDR3 DNA: TGTGCCAGCAGCTTGAGTCTAAACTACAATGAGCAGTACTTC. This sequence encodes CASSLSLNYNEQYF.

The rearrangement joins TRBV5-4 to TRBJ1-6, with D unclear. Germline values: CDR1 SGHNT, CDR2 YYREEE (reference sequence). V shed 4 bases and J shed 4 bases, with 9 bases lying between them. This CDR3 contains 14 residues. The chain's CDR3 is CASSQVGYNSPLHF. The CDR3 DNA reads TGTGCCAGCAGCCAGGTGGGATATAATTCACCCCTCCACTTT.

Relative to its sample, this clonotype is medium-sized. The rearrangement uses TRBV7-3 and TRBJ2-3, with a possible D match to TRBD2 (5 bases). This CDR3 region has 16 residues. CDR1 is SGHTA and CDR2 is FQGTGA in the germline V gene. With 2 bases removed from V and 3 bases from J, the gap between germline ends came to 15 bases. CDR3 region: CASSLGRAPRTDTQYF. CDR3 coding DNA: TGTGCCAGCAGCTTAGGGCGGGCCCCAAGGACAGATACGCAGTATTTT.

This rearrangement joins TRBV19 to TRBJ2-1; a possible D gene is TRBD1 (6 bases). The CDR3 covers 18 residues. Germline V lookup: CDR1 LNHDA, CDR2 SQIVND (reference sequence). V was trimmed by 4 bases and J by 0 bases, leaving 19 bases between them. CDR3 coding DNA: TGTGCCAGTAGTACTTTCGCGACCAGGGGAAGCTCCTACAATGAGCAGTTCTTC. This sequence encodes CASSTFATRGSSYNEQFF.

In this sample, this clonotype turned up many times. The chain has TRBV10-3 and TRBJ1-1; tentative D call: TRBD1 (5 bases). Looked up from germline, CDR1 is ENHRY and CDR2 is SYGVKD. The V end was cut by 2 bases, the J end by 6 bases, with 10 bases between. This CDR3 spans 13 amino acids. The CDR3 sequence: CAISEGAYSEAFF. The CDR3 region has the DNA TGTGCCATCAGTGAGGGGGCTTACTCTGAAGCTTTCTTT.

Many counts were recorded for this clonotype. The J gene is TRBJ2-3, the V gene TRBV10-1; 7 nucleotides line up with TRBD2. The length of the CDR3 is 14 residues. In germline, CDR1 is WNHNN, CDR2 SYGVQD (reference sequence). The V segment lost 4 bases and the J segment 4 bases; nucleotides outside the gene matches: 5. CDR3 residues: CASSVGGLADTQYF. The CDR3 DNA follows: TGCGCCAGCAGTGTCGGAGGACTAGCAGATACGCAGTATTTT.

This clonotype was recorded many times. The chain couples TRBV19 to TRBJ1-1; 9 bases are a match to TRBD1. Looked up from germline, CDR1 is LNHDA and CDR2 is SQIVND (reference sequence). Unmatched junction bases numbered 6, after V lost 6 bases and J lost 4 bases. This CDR3 contains 14 residues. CDR3 loop: CASSIGQGFTEAFF. CDR3 in DNA: TGTGCCAGTAGCATCGGACAGGGGTTCACTGAAGCTTTCTTT. Together with reference TRBV19 and TRBJ1-1, the CDR3 gives the full variable domain: DGGITQSPKYLFRKEGQNVTLSCEQNLNHDAMYWYRQDPGQGLRLIYYSQIVNDFQKGDIAEGYSVSREKKESFPLTVTSAQKNPTAFYLCASSIGQGFTEAFFGQGTRLTVV.

The chain couples TRBV9 to TRBJ1-2; perhaps TRBD1 as D (6 bases). In germline, CDR1 is SGDLS, CDR2 YYNGEE. CDR3 length equals 15 residues. Trimming left V 0 bases short and J 3 bases short, with 12 bases between. The CDR3 nucleotides read TGTGCCAGCAGCGTAGACCTGGGGGGGCACTATGGCTACACCTTC. Its translation: CASSVDLGGHYGYTF.

This chain connects TRBV5-1 to TRBJ1-6, with no clear D. The CDR3 totals 14 residues. In germline, CDR1 is SGHRS, CDR2 YFSETQ. Trimming took off 0 bases at V and 7 bases at J, with 8 bases between the two ends. DNA of the CDR3: TGCGCCAGCAGCTTGGGTCTGACGAATTCACCCCTCCACTTT. Translation gives CASSLGLTNSPLHF. Drawing the rest from reference TRBV5-1 and TRBJ1-6, the complete variable domain is KAGVTQTPRYLIKTRGQQVTLSCSPISGHRSVSWYQQTPGQGLQFLFEYFSETQRNKGNFPGRFSGRQFSNSRSEMNVSTLELGDSALYLCASSLGLTNSPLHFGNGTRLTVT.

On this clonotype itself: It is likely a read error, because the conserved phenylalanine at the end of the CDR3 is missing. The limits of the CDR3 on the DNA are not certain, so only TCRdb's listed CDR3 is given. J is TRBJ2-6 and V is TRBV10-2; TRBD2, as called in the table, went unchecked against the DNA. Germline CDR1 and CDR2: WSHSY and SAAADI. The CDR3 spans 15 residues, counting both ends. The CDR3 here is CASSELEYNEQFFGP.

This clonotype is categorized as medium-sized. The rearrangement links TRBV6-1 to TRBJ2-1; either TRBD1 or TRBD2 may supply D (5 bases each). Germline loops: CDR1 MNHNS, CDR2 SASEGT. V lost 7 bases, J lost 1 base, and 11 bases lay in between. The CDR3 runs to 14 residues. The CDR3 loop is CASTHGGSYNEQFF. In DNA, the CDR3 is TGTGCCAGCACCCATGGGGGTTCCTACAATGAGCAGTTCTTC.

This clonotype was seen a single time. No DNA is shown, since the ends of the CDR3 on it are uncertain; the CDR3 is the one TCRdb lists. The chain joins TRBV7-2 to TRBJ2-5; the table's TRBD1 call for D was not verified on the DNA. Germline loops: CDR1 SGHTA, CDR2 FQGNSA. Counting both end residues, the CDR3 totals 15 amino acids. The CDR3 sequence: CASSLVAQGSGELYF.

This clonotype was recorded many times. This rearrangement joins TRBV14 to TRBJ2-6; 7 bases agree with TRBD1. With V trimmed by 8 bases and J by 0 bases, 10 bases remained unmatched. The CDR3 covers 17 residues. The V gene's germline CDR1 is SGHDN and CDR2 FVKESK. CDR3 region: CASRIGQAISGANVLTF. For the CDR3, the DNA is TGTGCCAGCCGAATTGGACAGGCGATCTCTGGGGCCAACGTCCTGACTTTC.

This clonotype is medium-sized. The chain links TRBV12-3 or TRBV12-4 to TRBJ1-1; possibly TRBD1 for D (5 bases). This CDR3 is 11 amino acids long. The V gene lost 7 bases and the J gene lost 11 bases, with 14 bases spanning the gap. The chain's CDR3 is CASMMGVVAFF. CDR3 DNA sequence: TGTGCCAGCATGATGGGGGTTGTTGCTTTCTTT.

The chain uses TRBV9 and TRBJ1-2, with TRBD1 identical over 7 bases. The CDR3 spans 15 residues. Trimming took 3 bases from V and 0 from J; bases not matched to a gene: 5. Germline lookup yields CDR1 SGDLS and CDR2 YYNGEE. The DNA of the CDR3 is TGTGCCAGCAGCGCCGGGACAGAGTCTAACTATGGCTACACCTTC. The encoded protein is CASSAGTESNYGYTF.

A few counts support this clonotype. The V call is TRBV5-1, the J call TRBJ1-1; D is perhaps TRBD1 (6 bases). CDR3 size: 16 residues. Germline CDR1 SGHRS, CDR2 YFSETQ. V was cut by 4 bases and J by 5 bases, with 21 bases left in between. CDR3 protein: CASSVTGGPGGTEAFF. As DNA, the CDR3 is TGCGCCAGCAGCGTAACCGGGGGCCCGGGTGGGACTGAAGCTTTCTTT. The full variable domain, completed using reference TRBV5-1 and TRBJ1-1, is KAGVTQTPRYLIKTRGQQVTLSCSPISGHRSVSWYQQTPGQGLQFLFEYFSETQRNKGNFPGRFSGRQFSNSRSEMNVSTLELGDSALYLCASSVTGGPGGTEAFFGQGTRLTVV.

This clonotype was detected ten times or more. This chain uses TRBV28 with TRBJ2-7; the match to TRBD2 covers 7 bases. The V gene's germline CDR1 is MDHEN and CDR2 SYDVKM. The J segment lost 6 bases and the V segment lost 1 base, leaving 6 bases of the junction unmatched. There are 14 residues in the CDR3. CDR3 nucleotide sequence: TGTGCCAGCAGTTTATTGGGGACGGGAGGCGAGCAGTACTTC. Protein sequence: CASSLLGTGGEQYF. Drawing the rest from reference TRBV28 and TRBJ2-7, the complete variable domain is DVKVTQSSRYLVKRTGEKVFLECVQDMDHENMFWYRQDPGLGLRLIYFSYDVKMKEKGDIPEGYSVSREKKERFSLILESASTNQTSMYLCASSLLGTGGEQYFGPGTRLTVT.

Relative to its sample, this clonotype is medium-sized. Possible read error: a much larger clone is one base away. This chain connects TRBV7-3 to TRBJ2-7; 7 positions match TRBD1. The CDR3 is 13 residues long. CDR1 is SGHTA, CDR2 FQGTGA, per germline. V lost 5 bases and J lost 7; bases outside the gene matches: 8. The CDR3 DNA reads as TGTGCCAGCAGCCAGACAGGGAACTTTGAGCAGTACTTC. Its translation: CASSQTGNFEQYF.

This clonotype has at least ten counts. This chain joins TRBV6-6 and TRBJ1-5, with D tentatively TRBD1 (5 bases). Trimming took 2 bases from V and 0 from J, leaving 11 bases between them. Germline CDR1 reads MNHNY; CDR2 reads SVGAGI (reference sequence). The length of the CDR3 is 16 residues. The CDR3 protein is CASSYQSQGSNQPQHF. DNA for the CDR3: TGTGCCAGCAGTTACCAATCTCAGGGTAGCAATCAGCCCCAGCATTTT.

This clonotype was seen repeatedly, ten times or more. The chain links TRBV4-2 to TRBJ2-1; D possibly uses TRBD1 or TRBD2 (5 bases each). The V and J ends lost 0 bases and 6 bases respectively, with 15 bases between them. This CDR3 spans 16 amino acids. Per the germline V gene, CDR1 is LGHNA and CDR2 is YNFKEQ. CDR3 sequence: CASSQEFGTSLNEQFF. CDR3 bases: TGTGCCAGCAGCCAAGAGTTCGGGACGAGCCTCAATGAGCAGTTCTTC.